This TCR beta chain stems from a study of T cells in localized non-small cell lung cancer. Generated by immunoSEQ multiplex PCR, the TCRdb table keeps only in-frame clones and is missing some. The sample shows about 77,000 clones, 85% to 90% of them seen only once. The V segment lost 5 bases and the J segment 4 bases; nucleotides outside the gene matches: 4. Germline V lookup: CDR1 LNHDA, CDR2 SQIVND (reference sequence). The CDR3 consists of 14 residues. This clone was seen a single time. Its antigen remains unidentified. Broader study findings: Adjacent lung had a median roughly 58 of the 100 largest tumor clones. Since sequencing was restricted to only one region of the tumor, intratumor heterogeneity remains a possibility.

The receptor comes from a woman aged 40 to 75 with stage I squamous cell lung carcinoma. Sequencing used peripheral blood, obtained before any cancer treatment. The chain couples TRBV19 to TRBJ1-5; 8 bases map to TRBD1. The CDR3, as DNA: TGTGCCAGTAGTTCAGGGGGCAGGAATCAGCCCCAGCATTTT. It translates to CASSSGGRNQPQHF.